One sample yielded the 18 T cell receptor beta chains listed below, sequenced in a study of Ad26.COV2.S vaccination and SARS-CoV-2 variants. Documented treatment: around 19 received Ad26.COV2.S at low or high dose, single or two shots; several received placebo; per-sample allocation not given. The samples date from day 63 after the first vaccine or placebo injection. Here immunoSEQ multiplex PCR was the method, and the copy in TCRdb shows in-frame clones only, minus some. The sample has around 450,000 clones, about 89% seen once. The source was peripheral blood, collected in a trial of Ad26.COV2.S vaccine versus placebo. The receptors were gathered from a person aged 18-65 years who received the Ad26.COV2.S COVID-19 vaccine or a placebo.

The chain employs TRBV3-1 (or the pseudogene TRBV3-2) and TRBJ2-1; D is unresolved. Germline V gene data show CDR1 as LGHDT and CDR2 as YNNKEL (reference sequence). The CDR3 consists of 15 residues. The V and J ends lost 3 bases and 1 base respectively, with 10 bases between them. The CDR3: CASSQALGSYNEQFF. The CDR3 region has the DNA TGTGCCAGCAGCCAGGCCTTAGGTTCCTACAATGAGCAGTTCTTC.

J is TRBJ2-1 and V is TRBV21-1; TRBD1 is the table's D call, not checked against the DNA. TRBV21-1 is noted as a pseudogene. The length of the CDR3 is 16 residues. The CDR3 DNA reads TGTGCCAGCAGCAAAACCCACAGGGGGCGCGGTAATGAGCAGTTCTTC. It encodes CASSKTHRGRGNEQFF.

This chain joins TRBV27 and TRBJ1-6, with D maybe TRBD1 (5 bases). V dropped 8 bases and J dropped 2 bases, with 7 bases sitting between them. The CDR3 is made up of 13 amino acids. Germline CDR1 is MNHEY and CDR2 is SMNVEV (reference sequence). This CDR3 reads CASGAAYNSPLHF. CDR3 sequence (DNA): TGTGCCAGCGGGGCTGCCTATAATTCACCCCTCCACTTT.

This clone showed up just once. The V gene is TRBV4-2, the J gene TRBJ2-7; TRBD1 matches 9 bases. The J call may be mistaken, given a closer DNA end match to TRBJ2-5. CDR1 is LGHNA, CDR2 YNFKEQ, per germline. The CDR3 spans 14 residues. The CDR3 bases are TGTGCCAGCAGCCAGGGACAGGGAATGGAGACCCAGTACTTC. This translates into CASSQGQGMETQYF.

The rearrangement uses TRBV6-2 or TRBV6-3 and TRBJ1-1; D unclear. Trimming removed 5 bases from V and 6 bases from J, with 13 bases in between. The CDR3 runs to 13 residues. Germline CDR1 and CDR2: MNHEY and SVGEGT. Written as DNA, the CDR3 is TGTGCCAGCAGTGCCCCGCGGGGATCTGAAGCTTTCTTT. The encoded protein is CASSAPRGSEAFF.

This clone was observed a handful of times. The chain recombines TRBV28 with TRBJ1-5, with D hard to call. The germline CDR1 and CDR2 sequences are MDHEN and SYDVKM. Trimming took off 6 bases at V and 4 bases at J, with 10 bases between the two ends. CDR3 length: 13 amino acids. The CDR3 reads CASRLFVNQPQHF. The CDR3 region has the DNA TGTGCCAGCAGATTGTTCGTAAATCAGCCCCAGCATTTT.

V and J are TRBV14 and TRBJ2-2, with D hard to call. V lost 4 bases and J 0 bases, leaving 6 bases between the germline ends. Germline V lookup: CDR1 SGHDN, CDR2 FVKESK. The CDR3 is 14 amino acids. CDR3 coding DNA: TGTGCCAGCAGCCTTCTAGCGAACACCGGGGAGCTGTTTTTT. It specifies CASSLLANTGELFF.

V gene TRBV10-3 combines with J gene TRBJ2-1, with unresolved D. CDR1 and CDR2 (germline): ENHRY, SYGVKD. The CDR3 loop spans 12 amino acids. Trimming removed 4 bases from V and 10 bases from J, with 11 bases in between. Here the CDR3 reads CAISVLGAEQFF. The CDR3 DNA sequence: TGTGCCATCAGTGTTCTCGGTGCAGAGCAGTTCTTC.

The chain employs TRBV7-2 and TRBJ2-7, with TRBD1 matching 8 bases. The CDR3 spans 14 residues. With V trimmed by 3 bases and J by 6 bases, 7 bases remained unmatched. The germline V gene encodes CDR1 SGHTA and CDR2 FQGNSA. The CDR3 region is CASSFTSTGGEQYF. The DNA of the CDR3 is TGTGCCAGCAGCTTCACATCCACAGGGGGCGAGCAGTACTTC.

The J gene is TRBJ2-2, the V gene TRBV7-9; no reliable D call. V dropped 5 bases and J dropped 1 base, with 14 bases sitting between them. CDR3 length equals 16 residues. Germline V gives CDR1 SEHNR, CDR2 FQNEAQ (reference sequence). CDR3 protein: CASSPGRLGNTGELFF. The CDR3 region has the DNA TGTGCCAGCAGCCCCGGTCGACTTGGGAACACCGGGGAGCTGTTTTTT.

The chain is built from TRBV27 and TRBJ2-3; no firm D call. CDR3 length: 14 amino acids. Trimming took 7 bases from V and 2 from J, leaving 13 bases between them. Per germline, CDR1 MNHEY and CDR2 SMNVEV (reference sequence). CDR3 residues: CASTKDRNTDTQYF. DNA for the CDR3: TGTGCCAGCACTAAGGACCGTAACACAGATACGCAGTATTTT.

V and J are TRBV27 and TRBJ2-7; 7 nucleotides align to TRBD1. CDR3 length equals 15 residues. Germline CDR1 reads MNHEY; CDR2 reads SMNVEV (reference sequence). V shed 3 bases and J 5 bases; nucleotides not matched to a gene: 10. CDR3 in DNA: TGTGCCAGCAGTTTTGTAGGGGGCAGCTACCACGAGCAGTACTTC. Its protein product is CASSFVGGSYHEQYF.

This chain links TRBV28 with TRBJ1-5; tentative D call: TRBD1 (6 bases). This CDR3 region has 15 residues. V was shortened by 6 bases and J by 2 bases, with 14 bases between the two germline ends. The germline V gene encodes CDR1 MDHEN and CDR2 SYDVKM. In DNA, the CDR3 is TGTGCCAGCAGACGAGATAACAGGGGCAATCAGCCCCAGCATTTT. The encoded protein is CASRRDNRGNQPQHF.

The rearrangement joins TRBV5-8 to TRBJ1-4; D possibly corresponds to TRBD1 (5 bases). The CDR3 spans 15 residues. V lost 6 bases to trimming and J lost 5 bases, with 17 bases between them. In germline, CDR1 is SGHTS, CDR2 YDEGEE. This CDR3 is CASNFGWRGNEKLFF. CDR3 in DNA: TGTGCCAGCAACTTCGGGTGGCGGGGGAATGAAAAACTGTTTTTT. The full variable domain, completed using reference TRBV5-8 and TRBJ1-4, is EAGVTQSPTHLIKTRGQQATLRCSPISGHTSVYWYQQALGLGLQFLLWYDEGEERNRGNFPPRFSGRQFPNYSSELNVNALELEDSALYLCASNFGWRGNEKLFFGSGTQLSVL.

This chain uses TRBV10-3 with TRBJ2-7; D remains ambiguous. Trimming removed 5 bases at V and 3 bases at J, with 11 bases between. CDR1 is ENHRY and CDR2 is SYGVKD in the germline V gene. The CDR3 sequence is 13 residues long. The CDR3 loop is CAISMRQDYEQYF. The CDR3 coding sequence is TGTGCCATCAGTATGCGGCAGGACTACGAGCAGTACTTC.

The chain recombines TRBV6-6 with TRBJ2-1, with no clear D. This CDR3 region has 11 residues. Between the trimmed V and J ends, which lost 0 bases and 9 bases, there was a span of 3 bases. Germline V gene lookup returns CDR1 MNHNY and CDR2 SVGAGI (reference sequence). The CDR3 sequence is CASSYSREQFF. CDR3 DNA: TGTGCCAGCAGTTACTCCCGTGAGCAGTTCTTC.

This clone occurred a few times. The chain employs TRBV20-1 and TRBJ1-6; possible D gene TRBD1, 6 bases. CDR1 is DFQATT and CDR2 is SNEGSKA in the germline V gene (reference sequence). The length of the CDR3 is 10 residues. V was pared by 6 bases and J by 11 bases, with 8 bases between. The CDR3 protein is CSAPGAPLHF. Written as DNA, the CDR3 is TGCAGTGCCCCAGGGGCACCCCTCCACTTT.

The gene calls are TRBV30 and TRBJ1-1; 7 bases fit TRBD1. The germline CDR1 and CDR2 sequences are GTSNPN and SVGIG (reference sequence). This CDR3 is built from 11 residues. The V segment lost 6 bases and the J segment 9 bases; nucleotides outside the gene matches: 7. The CDR3 region is CACTQGIQAFF. CDR3 sequence (DNA): TGTGCCTGCACACAGGGGATACAAGCTTTCTTT.